This T cell receptor (beta chain) was identified in a study of shared clonotypes between healthy human individuals. Whole-study findings and limits: Among donors, clonotype sharing was expected to be affected by sequencing depth.

The method was immunoSEQ multiplex PCR; TCRdb's version includes in-frame clones alone and lacks a portion of them. The sample shows about 490,000 clones, almost 80% of them seen only once. Comments on this clone: Its antigen is currently unknown.

The germline V and J ends were trimmed by 7 bases and 5 bases, with 17 bases remaining between them. CDR3 length: 13 amino acids. CDR1 SQVTM and CDR2 ANQGSEA come from the germline V gene. The clonotype originates from a woman aged 40-49 years in good health. Some clones in this sample may be carry-over from other donors' samples. V is TRBV29-1 and J is TRBJ2-5, with no clear D. The material sequenced was PBMCs. CDR3 coding DNA: TGCAGCGAATCCGGGTCCTTGGGGGAGACCCAGTACTTC. Translated: CSESGSLGETQYF.